This T cell receptor (beta chain) was found in a study of molecular identifiers for immune sequencing clone quantification. At least ten counts were recorded for this clonotype. Its antigen is unknown. Overall study results and limits: Molecules of identical TCR sharing a barcode could underestimate highly expanded clone sizes. Clones above 20 RNA copies contained over 98% of effector molecules and under 1% of naive molecules. Spike-in Jurkat TCR RNA from a single cell reportedly registered among 900,000 to 1,000,000 naive cells.

Sorting recovered naive CD8 T cells on a CD8+CD4-CCR7+CD45RA+ profile. TCRdb reprocessed the PCR reads via MiXCR and lists one record per CDR3 protein. Of about 640,000 distinct CDR3 sequences listed, about 20% are singletons. CDR3 length: 13 residues. Trimming took off 2 bases at V and 0 bases at J, with 4 bases between the two ends. Germline CDR1 and CDR2: MNHEY and SVGAGI. The chain couples TRBV6-5 to TRBJ2-5; unclear D gene. This TCR came from a human donor in good health. Some libraries in this study had Jurkat cell RNA spiked in. The sample consisted of naive CD8+ T cells from blood, with Jurkat cell RNA spiked in. Described subset: FACS-sorted CD8+CD4-CCR7+CD45RA+ naive T cells. CDR3: CASSYRDQETQYF. CDR3 DNA: TGTGCCAGCAGTTACAGGGACCAAGAGACCCAGTACTTC.